The T cell receptor beta chain described here comes from a study of blood T cell repertoires in COVID-19. The overall study: From the United States, Italy and Spain came samples of acute and convalescent COVID-19.

With V trimmed by 6 bases and J by 7 bases, 8 bases remained unmatched. The CDR3 is 13 residues long. Germline lookup yields CDR1 SNHLY and CDR2 FYNNEI. The method was immunoSEQ multiplex PCR; TCRdb's version includes in-frame clones alone and lacks a portion of them. Seen here are 200,000 to 300,000 clones, approximately 85% observed once, and the top ten hold about 4%. V gene TRBV2 combines with J gene TRBJ1-2, with 7 bases fitting TRBD1. Sequencing was done on a sample of peripheral blood. The clonotype comes from a man in his fifties or sixties with acute or convalescent COVID-19. The CDR3: CASSARQGGGYTF. The CDR3 DNA sequence: TGTGCCAGCAGCGCTAGACAGGGAGGTGGCTACACCTTC. The whole variable domain, remainder taken from reference TRBV2 and TRBJ1-2, is EPEVTQTPSHQVTQMGQEVILRCVPISNHLYFYWYRQILGQKVEFLVSFYNNEISEKSEIFDDQFSVERPDGSNFTLKIRSTKLEDSAMYFCASSARQGGGYTFGSGTRLTVV.